Following are 7 T cell receptor beta chains from one sample sequenced in a study of vaccination and CD4 T cells after COVID-19. CD4+ T cells that had been cultured provided DNA sequenced with the Oncomine TCR Beta short-read assay. TCRdb passed the PCR reads through MiXCR, listing each CDR3 protein once. The data show approximately 20,000 distinct CDR3 sequences, with about four fifths seen just once and 15% to 20% held by the top ten. Noted treatment: approximately 11-day PBMC culture with coronavirus spike peptide pools or control peptides (ViraFEST assay). Their antigen targets remain unknown. The material sequenced was CD4+ T cells from blood, cultured in vitro, taken after SARS-CoV-2 vaccination. The origin of the receptors is a human donor who received a COVID-19 vaccine.

This clonotype has just one count. J is TRBJ1-1 and V is TRBV21-1; TRBD1 is the table's D call, not checked against the DNA. TRBV21-1 is assigned pseudogene status. The CDR3 is 13 amino acids. CDR3 residues: CASSTRGSTEAFF. CDR3 nucleotide sequence: TGTGCCAGCAGCACCAGGGGGAGCACTGAAGCTTTCTTT.

This chain connects TRBV14 to TRBJ1-6; D might be TRBD1 (5 bases). Germline lookup yields CDR1 SGHDN and CDR2 FVKESK. The CDR3 has 16 residues. Deletions cut 1 base from V and 11 bases from J, with 18 bases between. Written as DNA, the CDR3 is TGTGCCAGCAGCCAAGGGCAGGGTTGGGGAATGACACCCCTCCACTTT. Its translation: CASSQGQGWGMTPLHF.

The rearrangement joins TRBV19 to TRBJ2-3, with D perhaps assigned TRBD1 or TRBD2 (5 bases each). The V end was cut by 1 base, the J end by 2 bases, with 13 bases between. Germline V gene data show CDR1 as LNHDA and CDR2 as SQIVND (reference sequence). The CDR3 consists of 16 residues. CDR3 loop: CASSIALDGATDTQYF. Here the CDR3 DNA reads TGTGCCAGTAGTATAGCACTAGACGGGGCCACAGATACGCAGTATTTT.

The rearrangement uses TRBV7-6 and TRBJ1-1; no clear D gene. The germline V gene has CDR1 SGHVS and CDR2 FNYEAQ. The V end was cut by 1 base, the J end by 1 base, with 10 bases between. CDR3 size: 15 residues. The CDR3 sequence: CASSLGRMRNTEAFF. The CDR3 DNA is TGTGCCAGCAGCTTAGGGAGGATGCGGAACACTGAAGCTTTCTTT.

The rearrangement links TRBV6-1 to TRBJ2-7; 11 positions agree with TRBD2. V was pared by 5 bases and J by 3 bases, with 6 bases of the junction left unmatched. The CDR3 loop spans 15 amino acids. CDR1 is MNHNS, CDR2 SASEGT, per germline. The CDR3 region is CASSRSGTSGYEQYF. CDR3 coding DNA: TGTGCCAGCAGTAGATCCGGGACTAGCGGCTACGAGCAGTACTTC.

A single count supports this clonotype. The chain recombines TRBV19 with TRBJ2-5, with TRBD1 matching 11 bases. V lost 3 bases, J lost 5 bases, and 5 bases stayed unmatched. Germline V CDR1 and CDR2: LNHDA, SQIVND (reference sequence). The CDR3 consists of 15 residues. The CDR3 loop reads CASSIRGQGAETQYF. In nucleotides, the CDR3 is TGTGCCAGTAGTATTCGAGGACAGGGGGCTGAGACCCAGTACTTC.

V is TRBV6-1 and J is TRBJ2-7, with 11 bases that match TRBD2. Germline V lookup: CDR1 MNHNS, CDR2 SASEGT. The V segment lost 6 bases and the J segment 4 bases; nucleotides outside the gene matches: 2. CDR3 length equals 13 residues. CDR3 in DNA: TGTGCCAGCAGGACTAGCGGGGATTACGAGCAGTACTTC. It translates to CASRTSGDYEQYF.